This T cell receptor (beta chain) was recorded in a study of T cell changes during pregnancy in multiple sclerosis. This CDR3 has 15 amino acids. Per the germline V gene, CDR1 is SGHAT and CDR2 is FQNNGV. V lost 0 bases and J lost 4, with 7 bases in between. Here immunoSEQ multiplex PCR was the method, and the copy in TCRdb shows in-frame clones only, minus some. Altogether approximately 46,000 clones are present, around 90% being singletons, with the ten largest covering 0.39%. This receptor was obtained from a female donor with multiple sclerosis, enrolled in a pregnancy study. The V gene is TRBV11-2, the J gene TRBJ2-6; possible D gene TRBD1, 6 bases. The input for sequencing was CD4+ T cells from peripheral blood mononuclear cells, taken after pregnancy. The CDR3 sequence is CASSLEGHGANVLTF. DNA for the CDR3: TGTGCCAGCAGCTTAGAGGGACACGGGGCCAACGTCCTGACTTTC.